This TCR beta chain was recovered during a study of T cell responses to AZD1222 COVID-19 vaccine. Overall study results and limits: Only a handful of AZD1222 recipients tested seropositive at baseline. A reported finding is that nearly half of spike-specific TCRs target unmutated variant regions.

Assay: immunoSEQ multiplex PCR; the TCRdb copy retains only in-frame clones and omits some. The repertoire holds 90,000 to 100,000 clones, with around nine tenths as singletons. In regard to this clone: The antigen is unknown.

Deletions cut 3 bases from V and 5 bases from J, with 19 bases between. The CDR3 sequence is 16 residues long. Germline-derived CDR1 and CDR2 are MNHNS and SASEGT. This chain connects TRBV6-1 to TRBJ1-1, with D possibly TRBD1 on 5 matching bases. The input for sequencing was peripheral blood, taken on day 0 of AZD1222 vaccination. The sequence derives from an adult in good health. CDR3 amino acids: CASSDARGLWRTEAFF. In DNA form, the CDR3 reads TGTGCCAGCAGTGACGCCCGGGGCCTCTGGCGTACTGAAGCTTTCTTT.